These 32 T cell receptor beta chains came from one sample sequenced in a study of TIL therapy for anti-PD-1-resistant metastatic lung cancer. Sequencing used immunoSEQ v3. Sequenced by immunoSEQ multiplex PCR; TCRdb stores in-frame clones only, minus some. The sample consists of about 18,000 clones, 80% to 90% of them appearing once. Time point reported: pre-treatment sample, taken before nivolumab and TIL therapy. Source: blood, taken at baseline. The receptors come from a person between 25 and 80 years old with non-small cell lung cancer.

This clone appeared a single time. One end of the junction varies from germline; a read error may be responsible. The chain is built from TRBV7-3 and TRBJ2-2, with TRBD2 identical over 9 bases. This CDR3 has 17 amino acids. Germline V gene data show CDR1 as SGHTA and CDR2 as FQGTGA. The CDR3 reads CASSLRVAGDRIRGAVF. The CDR3 nucleotides are TGTGCCAGCAGCTTAAGAGTAGCGGGAGATCGCATCCGGGGAGCTGTTTTT.

The chain joins TRBV5-5 to TRBJ2-1; tentatively, D is TRBD1 (6 bases). The CDR3 extends over 15 amino acids. Germline V gene sequence: CDR1 SGHKS, CDR2 YYEKEE (reference sequence). Trimming left V 2 bases short and J 4 bases short, with 13 bases between. The CDR3 nucleotides read TGTGCCAGCAGCTTTGAGACAGGACTTTACAATGAGCAGTTCTTC. Protein product: CASSFETGLYNEQFF.

The chain joins TRBV6-5 to TRBJ2-3; D possibly corresponds to TRBD2 (6 bases). Trimming took off 2 bases at V and 0 bases at J, with 6 bases between the two ends. CDR3 length equals 14 residues. Germline V CDR1 and CDR2: MNHEY, SVGAGI. CDR3 loop: CASSYGGSTDTQYF. DNA for the CDR3: TGTGCCAGCAGTTACGGGGGGAGCACAGATACGCAGTATTTT.

The V gene is TRBV7-8, the J gene TRBJ2-6, with D unclear. In germline, CDR1 is SGHVS, CDR2 FQNEAQ. The ends were cut back, 5 bases at V and 5 bases at J, with 19 bases in the middle. The CDR3 covers 17 residues. The CDR3 coding sequence is TGTGCCAGCAGCCGTGTTGTCCCACAAAGTCGGGCCAACGTCCTGACTTTC. Its translation is CASSRVVPQSRANVLTF. Full variable domain (missing parts from reference TRBV7-8 and TRBJ2-6): GAGVSQSPRYKVAKRGQDVALRCDPISGHVSLFWYQQALGQGPEFLTYFQNEAQLDKSGLPSDRFFAERPEGSVSTLKIQRTQQEDSAVYLCASSRVVPQSRANVLTFGAGSRLTVL.

This clone was counted a few times. This chain links TRBV6-6 with TRBJ1-4, with D possibly being TRBD1 (5 bases). The CDR3 sequence is 13 residues long. Between the trimmed V and J ends, which lost 2 bases and 4 bases, there was a span of 5 bases. The V gene's germline CDR1 is MNHNY and CDR2 SVGAGI (reference sequence). The CDR3 sequence: CASSYRGNEKLFF. The CDR3 DNA is TGTGCCAGCAGTTACAGGGGTAATGAAAAACTGTTTTTT.

The chain uses TRBV2 and TRBJ1-1; no clear D. Germline-derived CDR1 and CDR2 are SNHLY and FYNNEI. The CDR3 is 15 residues long. Trimming removed 4 bases from V and 1 base from J, with 13 bases in between. CDR3 nucleotides: TGTGCCAGCAGTGCCCAAGGACCGTCGAACACTGAAGCTTTCTTT. Translating gives CASSAQGPSNTEAFF.

This clone was detected once. In DNA form, the CDR3 reads TGTGCCAGCAGCCACGGGGGCCCGTCTGGAAACACCATATATTTT. Its translation: CASSHGGPSGNTIYF. The chain combines TRBV9 with TRBJ1-3, with a tentative D call TRBD1 (6 bases). Trimming pared 4 bases from V and 1 base from J, leaving 12 bases between. This CDR3 has 15 amino acids. The germline CDR1 and CDR2 sequences are SGDLS and YYNGEE.

The chain combines TRBV4-2 with TRBJ2-5; 12 nucleotides agree with TRBD2. Germline lookup yields CDR1 LGHNA and CDR2 YNFKEQ. This CDR3 has 17 residues. V lost 0 bases to trimming and J lost 5 bases; unmatched junction nucleotides: 7. The CDR3 nucleotides read TGTGCCAGCAGCCAAGATTGGGCTAGCGGGGGGGCGGAGACCCAGTACTTC. Its protein product is CASSQDWASGGAETQYF.

The chain recombines TRBV6-5 with TRBJ1-4; D gene ambiguous. CDR1 and CDR2 (germline): MNHEY, SVGAGI. The germline V and J ends were trimmed by 2 bases and 11 bases, with 9 bases remaining between them. The CDR3 has 12 residues. The CDR3 protein is CASSYTEGKLFF. CDR3 DNA sequence: TGTGCCAGCAGTTACACCGAAGGGAAACTGTTTTTT.

Here the CDR3 DNA reads TGTGCCAGTGGGGGGGGTAATCAGCCCCAGCATTTT. Translated, it gives CASGGGNQPQHF. The V gene is TRBV16, the J gene TRBJ1-5, with a tentative D call TRBD1 (5 bases). Trimming cost V 9 bases and J 4 bases, with 10 bases left between them. CDR3 size: 12 residues. Germline V gives CDR1 KGHSY, CDR2 FQNENV. Supplemented by reference TRBV16 and TRBJ1-5, the full variable domain reads GEEVAQTPKHLVRGEGQKAKLYCAPIKGHSYVFWYQQVLKNEFKFLISFQNENVFDETGMPKERFSAKCLPNSPCSLEIQATKLEDSAVYFCASGGGNQPQHFGDGTRLSIL.

This chain joins TRBV11-3 and TRBJ2-7; 8 positions agree with TRBD1. With 0 bases clipped from V and 3 bases from J, the junction kept 4 bases outside the gene matches. The CDR3 totals 15 residues. Germline V gives CDR1 SGHNT, CDR2 YENEEA. CDR3: CASSLDGGQGYEQYF. CDR3 DNA: TGTGCCAGCAGCTTAGATGGCGGACAGGGCTACGAGCAGTACTTC.

The chain links TRBV15 to TRBJ1-6; possibly TRBD1 for D (5 bases). Trimming left V 2 bases short and J 9 bases short, with 20 bases between. The CDR3 sequence is 17 residues long. In germline, CDR1 is LNHNV, CDR2 YYDKDF (reference sequence). CDR3 amino acids: CATSRNPGTLPGSPLHF. In nucleotides, the CDR3 is TGTGCCACCAGCAGAAATCCCGGGACTCTACCTGGTTCACCCCTCCACTTT. Together with reference TRBV15 and TRBJ1-6, the CDR3 gives the full variable domain: DAMVIQNPRYQVTQFGKPVTLSCSQTLNHNVMYWYQQKSSQAPKLLFHYYDKDFNNEADTPDNFQSRRPNTSFCFLDIRSPGLGDTAMYLCATSRNPGTLPGSPLHFGNGTRLTVT.

CDR3 bases: TGTGCCTGGAGGTCCAGCGGGGGGGGAAGGTACAATGAGCAGTTCTTC. Protein product: CAWRSSGGGRYNEQFF. This chain links TRBV30 with TRBJ2-1; 10 bases are a match to TRBD2. The CDR3 is made up of 16 amino acids. Germline values: CDR1 GTSNPN, CDR2 SVGIG (reference sequence). Unmatched junction bases numbered 9, after V lost 3 bases and J lost 4 bases.

V and J are TRBV4-2 and TRBJ2-5; 8 positions agree with TRBD1. The length of the CDR3 is 15 residues. J lost 5 bases, V lost 4 bases, and 9 bases had no gene match. From germline, CDR1 is LGHNA and CDR2 YNFKEQ. In DNA, the CDR3 is TGTGCCAGCAGCCTCTCGACAGGGGCCGGGGAGACCCAGTACTTC. It is translated as CASSLSTGAGETQYF.

This chain links TRBV5-1 with TRBJ1-3; the D gene is possibly TRBD1 (6 bases). In germline, CDR1 is SGHRS, CDR2 YFSETQ. V lost 1 base and J 0 bases, leaving 11 bases between the germline ends. CDR3 size: 16 residues. CDR3: CASSLSLGASGNTIYF. CDR3 in DNA: TGCGCCAGCAGCTTGTCCCTGGGGGCCTCTGGAAACACCATATATTTT.

The rearrangement links TRBV4-2 to TRBJ1-1, with TRBD1 as a possible D gene (5 bases). The V gene's germline CDR1 is LGHNA and CDR2 YNFKEQ. V lost 3 bases and J lost 1, with 9 bases in between. The length of the CDR3 is 14 residues. DNA for the CDR3: TGTGCCAGCAGCCATGGGGGGGGGAACACTGAAGCTTTCTTT. Translation: CASSHGGGNTEAFF.

The chain employs TRBV6-4 and TRBJ1-1; D may be TRBD1 (6 bases). The CDR3 contains 13 residues. With 3 bases removed from V and 5 bases from J, the gap between germline ends came to 10 bases. Germline V lookup: CDR1 MRHNA, CDR2 SNTAGT. The CDR3 loop is CASSEVQGTEAFF. CDR3 DNA: TGTGCCAGCAGTGAGGTACAGGGAACTGAAGCTTTCTTT.

This clone was seen just once. V gene TRBV7-8 combines with J gene TRBJ2-1; TRBD2 matches at 13 bases. Germline trimming cut 5 bases from V and 8 bases from J; bases unmatched to any gene: 9. The CDR3 totals 16 residues. Germline CDR1 reads SGHVS; CDR2 reads FQNEAQ. The CDR3 DNA reads TGTGCCAGCAGCCTCCGGACTAGCGGGAGTAAGGATGAGCAGTTCTTC. It yields the protein CASSLRTSGSKDEQFF.

V is TRBV2 and J is TRBJ2-2; D may be TRBD1 (6 bases). Germline CDR1 and CDR2: SNHLY and FYNNEI. The CDR3 has 14 residues. V shed 6 bases and J shed 3 bases, with 11 bases lying between them. This CDR3 reads CASRGDTDTGELFF. As DNA, the CDR3 is TGTGCCAGCAGGGGGGACACAGACACCGGGGAGCTGTTTTTT.

The CDR3 here is CASSKWGRGDTQYF. The DNA of the CDR3 is TGTGCCAGCAGCAAATGGGGCCGAGGAGATACGCAGTATTTT. V is TRBV21-1 and J is TRBJ2-3; the table's D call of TRBD1 was not tested on the DNA. TRBV21-1 is shown as a pseudogene. This CDR3 contains 14 residues.

The V and J genes are TRBV6-5 and TRBJ2-7; TRBD1 aligns across 7 bases. J was trimmed by 4 bases and V by 6 bases; bases with no gene match: 9. The CDR3 extends over 14 amino acids. Per the germline V gene, CDR1 is MNHEY and CDR2 is SVGAGI. CDR3 sequence reads: CASRRDRGLYEQYF. The CDR3 DNA is TGTGCCAGCAGAAGGGACAGAGGACTTTACGAGCAGTACTTC.

The chain links TRBV4-3 to TRBJ2-5; D not resolved. Germline V gene lookup returns CDR1 LGHNA and CDR2 YSLEER. The CDR3 length is 13 residues. The V end lost 2 bases, the J end lost 5 bases, and 9 bases lay between the germline ends. CDR3 protein: CASSQRTRETQYF. Written as DNA, the CDR3 is TGCGCCAGCAGCCAACGGACCCGGGAGACCCAGTACTTC.

A few counts support this clone. V is TRBV4-3 and J is TRBJ1-1; no reliable D call. Germline V gene sequence: CDR1 LGHNA, CDR2 YSLEER. The germline V and J ends were trimmed by 4 bases and 1 base, with 10 bases remaining between them. This CDR3 is built from 14 residues. The CDR3, as DNA: TGCGCCAGCAGCCCCCGGGCAGGGAACACTGAAGCTTTCTTT. The encoded protein is CASSPRAGNTEAFF.

The chain uses TRBV7-2 and TRBJ2-5; no firm D call. CDR1 is SGHTA and CDR2 is FQGNSA in the germline V gene. V lost 1 base and J lost 5, with 8 bases in between. The CDR3 is 13 amino acids. The CDR3 bases are TGTGCCAGCAGCTTAGGGTATGGGGAGACCCAGTACTTC. It specifies CASSLGYGETQYF.

The gene calls are TRBV27 and TRBJ2-1, with a tentative D call TRBD1 (5 bases). Germline V CDR1 and CDR2: MNHEY, SMNVEV (reference sequence). This CDR3 has 12 amino acids. V was trimmed by 3 bases and J by 6 bases, leaving 6 bases between them. The CDR3 coding sequence is TGTGCCAGCAGTTTTACAGGCAATGAGCAGTTCTTC. It translates to CASSFTGNEQFF.

This clone was detected a few times. The DNA for the CDR3 is TGTGCCAGCAGTGAAGGACAACCTTCACCCCTCCACTTT. Protein sequence: CASSEGQPSPLHF. The rearrangement uses TRBV6-1 and TRBJ1-6; no reliable D call. V lost 1 base to trimming and J lost 9 bases, with 7 bases between them. The CDR3 length is 13 residues. Germline V gives CDR1 MNHNS, CDR2 SASEGT.

The V gene is TRBV4-3, the J gene TRBJ1-1, with TRBD1 matching over 11 bases. The CDR3 sequence is 13 residues long. CDR1 LGHNA and CDR2 YSLEER come from the germline V gene. With V trimmed by 3 bases and J by 11 bases, 5 bases remained unmatched. The chain's CDR3 is CASSQEDRGQAFF. The CDR3 coding sequence is TGCGCCAGCAGCCAGGAGGACAGGGGGCAGGCTTTCTTT.

The chain carries TRBV28 and TRBJ1-3; D unclear. Trimming took 2 bases from V and 5 from J, leaving 19 bases between them. The CDR3 loop spans 17 amino acids. Germline assignment: CDR1 MDHEN and CDR2 SYDVKM. The CDR3 is CASSLDSRPGRRNTIYF. The CDR3, as DNA: TGTGCCAGCAGTTTAGATTCTAGGCCAGGACGAAGAAACACCATATATTTT.

This clone was found once. The CDR3 loop is CASSVVPSMVNEQFF. The CDR3 DNA is TGTGCCAGCAGCGTAGTCCCCAGTATGGTCAATGAGCAGTTCTTC. The genes are TRBV9 and TRBJ2-1; D is undetermined. This CDR3 spans 15 amino acids. Germline V gene data show CDR1 as SGDLS and CDR2 as YYNGEE. V lost 0 bases to trimming and J lost 6 bases, with 13 bases between them.

This chain uses TRBV7-9 with TRBJ1-2; D ambiguous. The V end was cut by 1 base, the J end by 1 base, with 7 bases between. The germline V gene has CDR1 SEHNR and CDR2 FQNEAQ (reference sequence). The CDR3 is 14 residues long. The CDR3 DNA reads TGTGCCAGCAGCTTAGGCAGAGGTAACTATGGCTACACCTTC. Translating gives CASSLGRGNYGYTF.

CDR3 protein: CASSLVGTSGYNEQFF. In DNA, the CDR3 is TGTGCCAGCAGCTTGGTGGGGACTAGCGGTTACAATGAGCAGTTCTTC. The V call is TRBV5-6, the J call TRBJ2-1; 11 nucleotides line up with TRBD2. The CDR3 length is 16 residues. Trimming at V came to 0 bases and at J to 4 bases, leaving 3 bases not matched to a gene. CDR1 is SGHDT, CDR2 YYEEEE, per germline. The full variable domain, completed using reference TRBV5-6 and TRBJ2-1, is DAGVTQSPTHLIKTRGQQVTLRCSPKSGHDTVSWYQQALGQGPQFIFQYYEEEERQRGNFPDRFSGHQFPNYSSELNVNALLLGDSALYLCASSLVGTSGYNEQFFGPGTRLTVL.

The CDR3 loop reads CASTRGNRGSEAFF. The CDR3 nucleotides read TGCGCCAGCACCAGGGGGAACAGGGGCAGTGAAGCTTTCTTT. The chain carries TRBV5-1 and TRBJ1-1, with 7 bases identical to TRBD1. The CDR3 has 14 amino acids. CDR1 is SGHRS and CDR2 is YFSETQ in the germline V gene. Trimming took 6 bases from V and 7 from J; bases not matched to a gene: 12.